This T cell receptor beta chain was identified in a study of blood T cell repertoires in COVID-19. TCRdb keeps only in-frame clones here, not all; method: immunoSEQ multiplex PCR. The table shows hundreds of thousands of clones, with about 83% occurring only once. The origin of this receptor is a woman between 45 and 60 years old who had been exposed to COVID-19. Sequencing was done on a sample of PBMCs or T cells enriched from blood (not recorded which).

The CDR3 coding sequence is TGTGCCATCAGTGAGATCCCAGGGGGTCTGGGCTACACCTTC. Encoded protein: CAISEIPGGLGYTF. The chain uses TRBV10-3 and TRBJ1-2, with 7 bases matching TRBD1. The CDR3 loop spans 14 amino acids. The trim removed 2 bases at V and 8 bases at J, leaving 8 bases unmatched. The germline V gene has CDR1 ENHRY and CDR2 SYGVKD.